The present TCR beta chain was sequenced within a study of OX40 agonist ivuxolimab in advanced cancers. Broader study findings: In the 0.1 to 3.0 mg/kg range, CD4+ and CD8+ blood T cells had expanded clonally by week 6.

The table came from immunoSEQ multiplex PCR; TCRdb's copy has only in-frame clones and leaves some out. The data contain tens of thousands of clones, roughly four fifths of them singletons. Concerning this clone itself: Its specificity is unknown.

CDR1 and CDR2 (germline): SGHVS, FQNEAQ. The CDR3 spans 14 residues. V shed 3 bases, J shed 6 bases, and the junction held 2 bases outside the gene matches. The V gene is TRBV7-8, the J gene TRBJ1-4, with 9 bases that match TRBD1. This clonotype was sampled from an adult with an advanced solid tumor such as melanoma, head and neck, liver or kidney cancer. The material was CD4+ or CD8+ T cells sorted from blood, obtained in a trial of the OX40 agonist ivuxolimab. The CDR3 region is CASSFRQGDEKLFF. Here the CDR3 DNA reads TGTGCCAGCAGCTTCCGACAGGGGGATGAAAAACTGTTTTTT.